This is a list of T cell receptor beta chains from one sample in a study of radiotherapy plus CTLA-4 blockade in lung cancer. The repertoire was sequenced with immunoSEQ multiplex PCR; TCRdb's copy has only in-frame clones and lacks some. The sample records roughly 71,000 clones, about 80% being singletons. The specimen comprised peripheral blood, sampled from a patient treated with radiotherapy plus ipilimumab. The receptors shown here come from a human donor with non-small cell lung cancer who had a complete response to radiotherapy plus ipilimumab. Both conserved end residues are part of each CDR3. Fields, in order: CDR3 DNA, CDR3 protein, V gene, D gene, J gene, clone size. A D gene is named only where the DNA matches it firmly. For some rows the clone size is stated as once, few or many, or as a class when expanded; others skip it.

CDR3 DNA: TGTGCCAGCAGCTTCCTCAGGCAGGGGCGAACTGAAGCTTTCTTT
CDR3 protein: CASSFLRQGRTEAFF
V gene: TRBV11-2
D gene: .
J gene: TRBJ1-1
clone size: .

CDR3 DNA: TGCGCCAGCCGTTTTGCCGAGAACACTGAAGCTTTCTTT
CDR3 protein: CASRFAENTEAFF
V gene: TRBV5-1
D gene: .
J gene: TRBJ1-1
clone size: .

CDR3 DNA: TGTGCCAGCACCCCGCGGGAGACCCAGTACTTC
CDR3 protein: CASTPRETQYF
V gene: TRBV13
D gene: .
J gene: TRBJ2-5
clone size: once

CDR3 DNA: TGTGCCACCAGCCTAAGACAGGGGCCCTACAATGAGCAGTTCTTC
CDR3 protein: CATSLRQGPYNEQFF
V gene: TRBV15
D gene: TRBD1
J gene: TRBJ2-1
clone size: few

CDR3 DNA: TGCGCCAGCAGCTTCGGCAGGGTACTTGGCTACACCTTC
CDR3 protein: CASSFGRVLGYTF
V gene: TRBV5-1
D gene: .
J gene: TRBJ1-2
clone size: .

CDR3 DNA: TGCGCCAGCAGCTTGTCTGGACAGGATAGCAATCAGCCCCAGCATTTT
CDR3 protein: CASSLSGQDSNQPQHF
V gene: TRBV5-1
D gene: TRBD1
J gene: TRBJ1-5
clone size: .

CDR3 DNA: TGTGCCAGCAGTTACTTTTTGGAAAATGGAAACACCATATATTTT
CDR3 protein: CASSYFLENGNTIYF
V gene: TRBV6-6
D gene: .
J gene: TRBJ1-3
clone size: .

CDR3 DNA: TGTGCCACCAGCAGAGGGGGACAGAACACCGGGGAGCTGTTTTTT
CDR3 protein: CATSRGGQNTGELFF
V gene: TRBV15
D gene: .
J gene: TRBJ2-2
clone size: .

CDR3 DNA: TGTGCCAGTAGTATACTAGCGGAGGCAGATACGCAGTATTTT
CDR3 protein: CASSILAEADTQYF
V gene: TRBV19
D gene: TRBD2
J gene: TRBJ2-3
clone size: .

CDR3 DNA: TGTGCCAGCAGCGTAGGCCTCCTTAGCTACGGAGCAGATACGCAGTATTTT
CDR3 protein: CASSVGLLSYGADTQYF
V gene: TRBV9
D gene: .
J gene: TRBJ2-3
clone size: .

CDR3 DNA: TGTGCCAGCAGCGTTGGGCAGGGCAATCAGCCCCAGCATTTT
CDR3 protein: CASSVGQGNQPQHF
V gene: TRBV9
D gene: .
J gene: TRBJ1-5
clone size: .

CDR3 DNA: TGTGCCAGCAGCCATCGGACGTTGTCCACAGATACGCAGTATTTT
CDR3 protein: CASSHRTLSTDTQYF
V gene: TRBV11-2
D gene: .
J gene: TRBJ2-3
clone size: few

CDR3 DNA: TGCAGCTATACTGACAGGGTGTATGTTGCAGATACGCAGTATTTT
CDR3 protein: CSYTDRVYVADTQYF
V gene: TRBV29-1
D gene: TRBD1
J gene: TRBJ2-3
clone size: .

CDR3 DNA: TGTGCCAGCAGCTTAGAGTTGACAGGAGGGGTAGCTAACTATGGCTACACCTTC
CDR3 protein: CASSLELTGGVANYGYTF
V gene: TRBV7-8
D gene: .
J gene: TRBJ1-2
clone size: .

CDR3 DNA: TGTGCCATCAGTGACCAGCACTCCTACGAGCAGTACTTC
CDR3 protein: CAISDQHSYEQYF
V gene: TRBV10-3
D gene: .
J gene: TRBJ2-7
clone size: .

CDR3 DNA: TGTGCCAGCAGCCAACCCCCCAGTCACCGGGGCCTTGGCGTGGGCTACACCTTC
CDR3 protein: CASSQPPSHRGLGVGYTF
V gene: TRBV14
D gene: .
J gene: TRBJ1-2
clone size: .

CDR3 DNA: TGTGCCTGGTTGGTCCCCAACACAGGGGGCGGTAGGGTCGGGAGGAACTATGGCTACACCTTC
CDR3 protein: CAWLVPNTGGGRVGRNYGYTF
V gene: TRBV30
D gene: TRBD1
J gene: TRBJ1-2
clone size: .

CDR3 DNA: TGTGCCAGCAGTGAAGTCAAAGGGAGAACGCAGTATTTT
CDR3 protein: CASSEVKGRTQYF
V gene: TRBV2
D gene: .
J gene: TRBJ2-3
clone size: .

CDR3 DNA: TGTGCCAGCAGCTTGGGCCTAGGCACCTACAATGAGCAGTTCTTC
CDR3 protein: CASSLGLGTYNEQFF
V gene: TRBV5-6
D gene: .
J gene: TRBJ2-1
clone size: .

CDR3 DNA: TGCGCCAGCAGTGAGGGGACAGCTGCTTCTCCCCTCCACTTT
CDR3 protein: CASSEGTAASPLHF
V gene: TRBV10-1
D gene: TRBD1
J gene: TRBJ1-6
clone size: once

CDR3 DNA: TGTGCCAGCAGCCCAGGGGGACAGGGGTTAGGCTATGGCTACACCTTC
CDR3 protein: CASSPGGQGLGYGYTF
V gene: TRBV7-8
D gene: TRBD1
J gene: TRBJ1-2
clone size: .

CDR3 DNA: TGTGCCAGCAGCTTGGCCCGGACAGGGGACAATCAGCCCCAGCATTTT
CDR3 protein: CASSLARTGDNQPQHF
V gene: TRBV5-6
D gene: TRBD1
J gene: TRBJ1-5
clone size: few

CDR3 DNA: TGTGCCAGCTCGAGAGCGGGGCCGAACACCGGGGAGCTGTTTTTT
CDR3 protein: CASSRAGPNTGELFF
V gene: TRBV18
D gene: TRBD2
J gene: TRBJ2-2
clone size: .

CDR3 DNA: TGTGCCAGCTCACCATCGGTCGCCGGGGCCAACGTCCTGACTTTC
CDR3 protein: CASSPSVAGANVLTF
V gene: TRBV18
D gene: .
J gene: TRBJ2-6
clone size: .

CDR3 DNA: TGTGCCACCAGCCGGGGAGGGACTGGAAACACCATATATTTT
CDR3 protein: CATSRGGTGNTIYF
V gene: TRBV15
D gene: .
J gene: TRBJ1-3
clone size: .

CDR3 DNA: TGCGCCAGCAGCTTGGACGCGGGCGATGAGCAGTTCTTC
CDR3 protein: CASSLDAGDEQFF
V gene: TRBV5-1
D gene: .
J gene: TRBJ2-1
clone size: .

CDR3 DNA: TGTGCCAGCAGCCCCGTGGGACAGGAGTACACCGGGGAGCTGTTTTTT
CDR3 protein: CASSPVGQEYTGELFF
V gene: TRBV14
D gene: TRBD1
J gene: TRBJ2-2
clone size: .

CDR3 DNA: TGCGCCAGCAGCTCCCTTGGGGAAGCGGGCCCCTTCACAGATACGCAGTATTTT
CDR3 protein: CASSSLGEAGPFTDTQYF
V gene: TRBV5-1
D gene: .
J gene: TRBJ2-3
clone size: few

CDR3 DNA: TGTGCCAGCAGCAGTGAGACAGGGGATGGCTACACCTTC
CDR3 protein: CASSSETGDGYTF
V gene: TRBV6-5
D gene: TRBD1
J gene: TRBJ1-2
clone size: few

CDR3 DNA: TGTGCCAGCAGCGGGGCCGGGACAGGAAAAGAGAATGAGCAGTTCTTC
CDR3 protein: CASSGAGTGKENEQFF
V gene: TRBV5-8
D gene: TRBD1
J gene: TRBJ2-1
clone size: .

CDR3 DNA: TGTGCCAGCAGTGAAGCGATAAATCAGCCCCAGCATTTT
CDR3 protein: CASSEAINQPQHF
V gene: TRBV6-1
D gene: .
J gene: TRBJ1-5
clone size: .

CDR3 DNA: TGTGCCAGCAGCTTGGGGACTGAAGCTTTCTTT
CDR3 protein: CASSLGTEAFF
V gene: TRBV11-2
D gene: .
J gene: TRBJ1-1
clone size: once

CDR3 DNA: TGTGCCAGCAGCGTAGATCCAGGAATCACTGAAGCTTTCTTT
CDR3 protein: CASSVDPGITEAFF
V gene: TRBV9
D gene: .
J gene: TRBJ1-1
clone size: few

CDR3 DNA: TGTGCCAGCAGCTTAGAGGGGGCCGGGGAGACCCAGTACTTC
CDR3 protein: CASSLEGAGETQYF
V gene: TRBV9
D gene: TRBD1
J gene: TRBJ2-5
clone size: .

CDR3 DNA: TGTGCCAGCAGTGTCACTGGATCGAACACCGGGGAGCTGTTTTTT
CDR3 protein: CASSVTGSNTGELFF
V gene: TRBV25-1
D gene: .
J gene: TRBJ2-2
clone size: few

CDR3 DNA: TGTGCCAGCAGCTTAGGCGGACAGGGCTCTGGGGCCAACGTCCTGACTTTC
CDR3 protein: CASSLGGQGSGANVLTF
V gene: TRBV7-2
D gene: TRBD1
J gene: TRBJ2-6
clone size: .

CDR3 DNA: TGTGCCAGCAGCCCGGGACGGAATCAGCCCCAGCATTTT
CDR3 protein: CASSPGRNQPQHF
V gene: TRBV7-2
D gene: .
J gene: TRBJ1-5
clone size: .

CDR3 DNA: TGTGCCAGCAGACGCGGGACGGTCTTTAACGAGCAGTACTTC
CDR3 protein: CASRRGTVFNEQYF
V gene: TRBV5-4
D gene: .
J gene: TRBJ2-7
clone size: .

CDR3 DNA: TGTGCCAGCAGCCACCGCGGGGGGGACACAGATACGCAGTATTTT
CDR3 protein: CASSHRGGDTDTQYF
V gene: TRBV4-2
D gene: TRBD2
J gene: TRBJ2-3
clone size: .

CDR3 DNA: TGTGCCAGCAGCGACCGGGACAGGGGTATTACCGGGGAGCTGTTTTTT
CDR3 protein: CASSDRDRGITGELFF
V gene: TRBV7-9
D gene: TRBD1
J gene: TRBJ2-2
clone size: .

CDR3 DNA: TGTGCCAGCAGCTTAGGGGAGGGGTGGGATGAGCAGTTCTTC
CDR3 protein: CASSLGEGWDEQFF
V gene: TRBV7-9
D gene: TRBD2
J gene: TRBJ2-1
clone size: few

CDR3 DNA: TGCGCCAGCAGCCCCTCCCCGGACCCGAATCAGCCCCAGCATTTT
CDR3 protein: CASSPSPDPNQPQHF
V gene: TRBV5-1
D gene: .
J gene: TRBJ1-5
clone size: .

CDR3 DNA: TGCGCCAGCAGCACCCAACCCCCTATGGGGGGCTACACCTTC
CDR3 protein: CASSTQPPMGGYTF
V gene: TRBV5-1
D gene: .
J gene: TRBJ1-2
clone size: few

CDR3 DNA: TGTGCCAGCGGTAGGGGGGGCGCTGGATATGGCTACACCTTC
CDR3 protein: CASGRGGAGYGYTF
V gene: TRBV11-2
D gene: .
J gene: TRBJ1-2
clone size: .

CDR3 DNA: TGCGCCAGCAGCTCCCGGACAGGGGGCAATGAGCAGTTCTTC
CDR3 protein: CASSSRTGGNEQFF
V gene: TRBV5-1
D gene: TRBD1
J gene: TRBJ2-1
clone size: once

CDR3 DNA: TGCGCCAGCAGCTTGGGGGGGTCTAGCAATCAGCCCCAGCATTTT
CDR3 protein: CASSLGGSSNQPQHF
V gene: TRBV5-1
D gene: .
J gene: TRBJ1-5
clone size: few

CDR3 DNA: TGTGCCACGGACAGGGACGGCGACACTGAAGCTTTCTTT
CDR3 protein: CATDRDGDTEAFF
V gene: TRBV19
D gene: TRBD1
J gene: TRBJ1-1
clone size: .

CDR3 DNA: TGTGCCAGCAGCCTCTCTCCTAGCTCCTACAATGAGCAGTTCTTC
CDR3 protein: CASSLSPSSYNEQFF
V gene: TRBV7-2
D gene: .
J gene: TRBJ2-1
clone size: .